This entry describes one T cell receptor (beta chain). The antigen remains unidentified. Diagnoses used clinical symptoms, serum thyroxine and TRAb, thyroid ultrasound and orbital computed tomography. Each 10 ml fresh peripheral blood draw supplied the PBMCs. Germline V lookup: CDR1 MDHEN, CDR2 SYDVKM. This CDR3 has 15 residues. V was pared by 0 bases and J by 3 bases, with 12 bases between. These data are taken from a study of T cells in Graves' hyperthyroidism and ophthalmopathy. Study overall: Peripheral blood was collected at initial diagnosis, before any treatment.

Amplified regions were TCR beta CDR3 sequences from RNA transcripts. A set of HTBI primers served as the primers for a first-round RT-PCR of the TCR CDR3. MiXCR was run by TCRdb on the multiplex PCR reads, yielding one entry per CDR3 protein. The top ten hold approximately 15% of the sample, which has over 500,000 distinct CDR3 sequences, approximately 15% seen once. Study-wide findings and caveats: Separation of ophthalmopathy from stable hyperthyroidism was achieved by a 13 V-J model.

Sequenced sample: blood. The chain employs TRBV28 and TRBJ2-7, with D possibly being TRBD1 (6 bases). This sequence was found in a woman aged 40 to 55 with Graves' hyperthyroidism. CDR3 nucleotide sequence: TGTGCCAGCAGTTTATGGAAGGACAGCTTCTACGAGCAGTACTTC. Residues: CASSLWKDSFYEQYF. Variable domain in full (rest from reference TRBV28 and TRBJ2-7): DVKVTQSSRYLVKRTGEKVFLECVQDMDHENMFWYRQDPGLGLRLIYFSYDVKMKEKGDIPEGYSVSREKKERFSLILESASTNQTSMYLCASSLWKDSFYEQYFGPGTRLTVT.